Given below is one T cell receptor beta chain in context. After removal of 5 bases from V and 2 bases from J, the junction contained 2 bases not matched to a gene. Germline V gene sequence: CDR1 SGHTA, CDR2 FQGNSA. The CDR3 loop spans 14 amino acids. TCRdb's table, derived via immunoSEQ multiplex PCR, lists solely in-frame clones and lacks some. The data contain roughly 38,000 clones, 88% of them singletons. The sample originates from a study of T cell changes during pregnancy in multiple sclerosis. This material consisted of CD4+ T cells from peripheral blood mononuclear cells, taken before pregnancy. The chain combines TRBV7-2 with TRBJ1-2; 10 bases map to TRBD1. The sequence derives from a female donor with multiple sclerosis, enrolled in a pregnancy study. DNA for the CDR3: TGTGCCAGCAGCCCGGACAGGGGGAACTATGGCTACACCTTC. Translation: CASSPDRGNYGYTF.